This passage covers 5 T cell receptor beta chains from one sample sequenced in a study of cytomegalovirus exposure and HLA in healthy donors. PCR amplification relied on 60 Vbeta primers (plus 13 Jbeta primers). Profiling relied on immunoSEQ multiplex PCR, and the TCRdb table lists in-frame clones only, not all of them. The table includes about 150,000 clones, 50% to 75% detected once. Sequencing was performed on PBMCs. The receptors stem from a woman in her thirties in good health and CMV-seropositive.

The CDR3 DNA is TGTGCCAGCAGCAAGGGGGTTAGCGGCACAGATACGCAGTATTTT. This encodes CASSKGVSGTDTQYF. The chain links TRBV7-9 to TRBJ2-3; possible D gene TRBD1, 6 bases. CDR1 SEHNR and CDR2 FQNEAQ come from the germline V gene (reference sequence). CDR3 length: 15 residues. The germline V and J ends were trimmed by 5 bases and 1 base, with 13 bases remaining between them.

V usage is TRBV19 and J usage is TRBJ2-5, with 11 nucleotides matching TRBD2. The J segment lost 4 bases and the V segment lost 2 bases, leaving 6 bases of the junction unmatched. This CDR3 is 16 amino acids long. In germline, CDR1 is LNHDA, CDR2 SQIVND (reference sequence). The CDR3: CASSILAGGGGETQYF. The DNA of the CDR3 is TGTGCCAGTAGTATACTAGCGGGAGGTGGTGGAGAGACCCAGTACTTC.

The V and J genes are TRBV27 and TRBJ1-6; TRBD1 matches at 8 bases. CDR1 and CDR2 from the germline V gene are MNHEY and SMNVEV (reference sequence). The CDR3 has 14 amino acids. With V trimmed by 5 bases and J by 7 bases, 4 bases remained unmatched. The CDR3 here is CASSPGQENSPLHF. The DNA of the CDR3 is TGTGCCAGCAGTCCGGGACAGGAAAATTCACCCCTCCACTTT.

Comment on this clone: At the DNA level, this CDR3 is encoded by other sequences in the same sample as well. The V and J genes are TRBV7-8 and TRBJ1-1, with 9 nucleotides matching TRBD1. Germline V gives CDR1 SGHVS, CDR2 FQNEAQ. V lost 0 bases and J lost 5; bases outside the gene matches: 1. The CDR3 contains 14 residues. CDR3 amino acids: CASSLATGGTEAFF. In DNA, the CDR3 is TGTGCCAGCAGCTTAGCGACAGGGGGTACTGAAGCTTTCTTT.

The rearrangement links TRBV5-1 to TRBJ1-2; 7 bases match TRBD1. The CDR3 contains 15 residues. The V and J ends lost 2 bases and 4 bases, in that order; junction bases with no gene match: 8. Germline values: CDR1 SGHRS, CDR2 YFSETQ. As DNA, the CDR3 is TGCGCCAGCAGCTTAACTGGCGGGACAGCCTATGGCTACACCTTC. As protein: CASSLTGGTAYGYTF.